The clone carrying this TCR beta chain showed up just once. Looked up from germline, CDR1 is MNHEY and CDR2 is SMNVEV (reference sequence). This CDR3 has 15 residues. The V gene end was trimmed by 2 bases and the J gene end by 5 bases; junction bases not matched to a gene: 4. Amplification used 60 Vbeta primers and 13 Jbeta primers. Clones were sequenced by immunoSEQ multiplex PCR, and TCRdb holds only the in-frame ones, with some missing. The table lists about 120,000 clones, less than 90% of them singletons, with about 19% in the top ten. This record comes from a study of cytomegalovirus exposure and HLA in healthy donors.

The clonotype was recovered from a man aged 18 to 30 in good health and CMV-seropositive. Input material: PBMCs. The chain links TRBV27 to TRBJ2-1; TRBD1 matches 9 bases. As DNA, the CDR3 is TGTGCCAGCAGTTTAGACAGGGGGTCGCACAATGAGCAGTTCTTC. It encodes CASSLDRGSHNEQFF.